The clone carrying this T cell receptor (beta chain) has just a few counts. Its antigen is as yet unknown. The source of the sample is a study of OX40 agonist ivuxolimab in advanced cancers. Study-level results: Relative to CD4+ cells, CD8+ T cells on average had more expanded clones.

The ends were cut back, 5 bases at V and 0 bases at J, with 7 bases in the middle. The CDR3 has 14 amino acids. Germline CDR1 is SGHTA and CDR2 is FQGTGA. TCRdb's copy holds only in-frame clones and misses some; the assay was immunoSEQ multiplex PCR. The data contain around 55,000 clones, around 88% of them singletons. The source material was CD4+ or CD8+ T cells sorted from blood, sampled in a trial of the OX40 agonist ivuxolimab. The source of this sequence is an adult with an advanced solid tumor such as melanoma, head and neck, liver or kidney cancer. This chain joins TRBV7-3 and TRBJ2-2, with TRBD1 as a possible D gene (5 bases). CDR3 sequence: CASSGASNTGELFF. CDR3 sequence (DNA): TGTGCCAGCAGCGGGGCTTCGAACACCGGGGAGCTGTTTTTT.